Listed below are T cell receptor beta chains from one sample, sequenced in a study of T cell repertoires in cytomegalovirus infection. TCRdb called the reads again in MiXCR, with one record for every CDR3 protein. The data contain some 220,000 distinct CDR3 sequences, around 35% of them singletons. These receptors' antigens are unknown. Sequencing used CD8+ T cells from cultured PBMCs, obtained from culture after CMV antigen stimulation. All receptors come from a human donor in good health (CMV status not recorded). Some clones in this sample may be carry-over from other donors' samples. CDR3s include the opening cysteine and the closing phenylalanine or tryptophan. D genes are given only for firm matches. Clone sizes are given selectively: once, few, many, or a class where the clone is expanded.

d_gene	abundance	j_gene	v_gene	CDR3nt	CDR3aa
.	.	TRBJ1-5	TRBV28	TGTGCCAGCAGTTCTTCACCCAGGAGTCCCCAGCATTTT	CASSSSPRSPQHF
TRBD2	.	TRBJ2-2	TRBV28	TGTGCCAGCAGTTTGATCTCTAGCGGCACCGGGGAGCTGTTTTTT	CASSLISSGTGELFF
.	.	TRBJ2-3	TRBV5-6	TGTGCCAGCAGCTCCGTCGGTAGCACAGATACGCAGTATTTT	CASSSVGSTDTQYF
.	.	TRBJ1-6	TRBV20-1	TGCAGTGCTAGTGGGGGGCGATATAATAATTCACCCCTCCACTTT	CSASGGRYNNSPLHF
.	few	TRBJ2-4	TRBV4-1	TGCGCCAGCAGCCGCCCTGGACGGCTTTTGGACATTCAGTACTTC	CASSRPGRLLDIQYF
.	few	TRBJ2-2	TRBV12-3/TRBV12-4	TGTGCCAGCAGTTTCACTCCTTTCACCGGGGAGCTGTTTTTT	CASSFTPFTGELFF
TRBD1	few	TRBJ2-7	TRBV7-9	TGTGCCAGCAGCTTCGGGACAGAGCCCTACGAGCAGTACTTC	CASSFGTEPYEQYF
.	.	TRBJ2-3	TRBV20-1	TGCAGTGCTAGTCTGGCCGACGCGTCCAACTATATCACAGATACGCAGTATTTT	CSASLADASNYITDTQYF
.	.	TRBJ1-2	TRBV7-8	TGTGCCAGCAGCTTAAGACAGGTCGATGGCTACACCTTC	CASSLRQVDGYTF
.	few	TRBJ1-2	TRBV7-6	TGTGCCAGCAGCCCCAACCCCGGTGGCTTCAAATATGGCTACACCTTC	CASSPNPGGFKYGYTF
.	.	TRBJ1-1	TRBV5-5	TGTGCCAGCAGCTTGTCAGGGATGAACACTGAAGCTTTCTTT	CASSLSGMNTEAFF
TRBD2	few	TRBJ2-1	TRBV27	TGTGCCAGCAGTAAAGGACTAGCGGGGGCCTCCCTGGGGAATGAGCAGTTCTTC	CASSKGLAGASLGNEQFF
TRBD1	.	TRBJ1-1	TRBV19	TGTGCCAGTAGTATCCGACAGGGAGGTACTGAAGCTTTCTTT	CASSIRQGGTEAFF
.	few	TRBJ2-7	TRBV10-1	TGCGCCAGCAGTGAAGGCTCTGGCGAGCAGTACTTC	CASSEGSGEQYF
.	.	TRBJ2-3	TRBV28	TGTGCCAGCAGTTTCCGGACCTCGGATACGCAGTATTTT	CASSFRTSDTQYF
.	.	TRBJ2-7	TRBV9	TGTGCCAGCAGCGTAGAAGGCCAGGGGTCCTACGAGCAGTACTTC	CASSVEGQGSYEQYF
.	.	TRBJ2-3	TRBV7-6	TGTGCCAGCAGCTCGCCCCGCGGGGTTACGCAGTATTTT	CASSSPRGVTQYF
TRBD2	few	TRBJ2-3	TRBV13	TGTGCCAGCAGCTTATTCATAGATCCGGATCGGACTAGCGCTACCCGAGTTACGCAGTATTTT	CASSLFIDPDRTSATRVTQYF
.	many	TRBJ1-5	TRBV7-8	TGTGCCAGCAGCTTAGGACGTCAGCCCCAGCATTTT	CASSLGRQPQHF
TRBD1	few	TRBJ1-5	TRBV27	TGTGCCAGCAGTATAACAGGGGGCTCCAATCAGCCCCAGCATTTT	CASSITGGSNQPQHF
.	few	TRBJ1-2	TRBV5-6	TGTGCCAGCAGCTTGGAGGGCTCTAGGCAGGCCTTGTATGGCTACACCTTC	CASSLEGSRQALYGYTF
TRBD2	many	TRBJ2-1	TRBV7-8	TGTGCCAGCAGCCCAGGCATGGCGACTAGCGGGCCGAGCTCCTACAATGAGCAGTTCTTC	CASSPGMATSGPSSYNEQFF
.	.	TRBJ2-7	TRBV7-9	TGTGCCAGCAGCTTAGGACCCGATGCGGGGACGGAAGAGCAGTACTTC	CASSLGPDAGTEEQYF
TRBD1	.	TRBJ2-2	TRBV4-1	TGCGCCAGCAGGTCGACAGGGGGCCCTACACACACCGGGGAGCTGTTTTTT	CASRSTGGPTHTGELFF
.	.	TRBJ1-1	TRBV15	TGTGCCACCAACAGAATACAGGGCACTGAAGCTTTCTTT	CATNRIQGTEAFF
TRBD1	few	TRBJ1-5	TRBV6-6	TGTGCCAGCAACACAGACAGGGTAAATCAGCCCCAGCATTTT	CASNTDRVNQPQHF
TRBD1	few	TRBJ2-7	TRBV12-3/TRBV12-4	TGTGCCAGCAGACCTAGGACAGGGGCTGTCCACGAGCAGTACTTC	CASRPRTGAVHEQYF
.	.	TRBJ2-7	TRBV7-3	TGTGCCAGAAGCTTTGAAGTCGGGAGCTCCTACGAGCAGTACTTC	CARSFEVGSSYEQYF
.	.	TRBJ1-6	TRBV27	TGTGCAAGCAGCCCAGGGACTCAGAATTCACCCATCCACTTT	CASSPGTQNSPIHF
.	.	TRBJ2-1	TRBV10-2	TGCGCCAGCAGCCAGACCCTGCAAGCGGGCCTACCCTACAATGAGCAGTTCTTC	CASSQTLQAGLPYNEQFF
TRBD1	.	TRBJ2-6	TRBV10-3	TGTGCCATCAGTGACCTTACAGGGGCTGGGGCCAACGTCCTGACTTTC	CAISDLTGAGANVLTF
TRBD2	.	TRBJ2-5	TRBV7-4	TGTGCCAGCAGCTTAAAGCGGGGTGCAGAGACCCAGTACTTC	CASSLKRGAETQYF
TRBD1	.	TRBJ2-7	TRBV7-8	TGTGCCAGCAGCTTAAGGGTTTGGACAGGGACGGATGAAGACGAGCAGTACTTC	CASSLRVWTGTDEDEQYF
TRBD1	.	TRBJ2-1	TRBV20-1	TGCAGTGCTAGAGAGAGGGGACAGCCCCCTAATGAGCAGTTCTTC	CSARERGQPPNEQFF
.	.	TRBJ1-2	TRBV19	TGTGCCAGTAGTATAGTTGGTACTAACTATGGCTACACCTTC	CASSIVGTNYGYTF
TRBD1	few	TRBJ2-7	TRBV27	TGTGCCAGCAGTTTATCTGGACAGGGTTTCGCCTACGAGCAGTACTTC	CASSLSGQGFAYEQYF
.	.	TRBJ2-2	TRBV6-1	TGTGCCAGCAGTGAAAGAGTAGGCACCGGGGAGCTGTTTTTT	CASSERVGTGELFF
TRBD2	few	TRBJ2-7	TRBV4-2	TGTGCCAGCAGCCAAATGCCAAGCGGGAGCCCCTACGAGCAGTACTTC	CASSQMPSGSPYEQYF